Sequencing of this T cell receptor (beta chain) was carried out in a study of T cell repertoires in cytomegalovirus infection. Study-wide points: Identification of carriers of CMV plus the relevant HLA was achieved through cumulative public TCR beta family frequency.

TCRdb reprocessed the reads with MiXCR, giving one entry per CDR3 protein. The sample shows approximately 470,000 distinct CDR3 sequences, about 44% of them seen only once. The sample holds a few counts of this clonotype. Its specificity is unknown. V gave up 6 bases and J gave up 3 bases, with 18 bases separating them. Germline V gene data show CDR1 as LNHDA and CDR2 as SQIVND (reference sequence). The CDR3 is made up of 16 amino acids. The sample here was cultured PBMCs, taken from culture after CMV antigen stimulation. The source of this sequence is a human donor in good health (CMV status not recorded). Some clones in this sample may be carry-over from other donors' samples. V and J are TRBV19 and TRBJ1-5; the D gene is possibly TRBD1 (6 bases). DNA of the CDR3: TGTGCCAGTAGGCCACCCGGGGGCTCTGTCAATCAGCCCCAGCATTTT. Translated: CASRPPGGSVNQPQHF.